A single sample gave rise to the 15 T cell receptor beta chains below, sequenced in a study of T cell responses to AZD1222 COVID-19 vaccine. Sequencing was performed with immunoSEQ multiplex PCR; in TCRdb, only in-frame clones are kept and a portion is missing. The sample has some 120,000 clones; approximately 83% are singletons. This sample comprised peripheral blood, obtained on day 0 of MenACWY control vaccination. Source of these receptors: an adult in good health.

This chain uses TRBV18 with TRBJ2-1; a possible D gene is TRBD1 (6 bases). Germline V gives CDR1 KGHSH, CDR2 LQKENI. The CDR3 is 15 amino acids. V gave up 5 bases and J gave up 4 bases, with 15 bases separating them. CDR3 nucleotide sequence: TGTGCCAGCTCATCAGACAGGAAGATATACAATGAGCAGTTCTTC. This codes for CASSSDRKIYNEQFF. The entire variable domain, with the rest obtained from reference TRBV18 and TRBJ2-1, is as follows: NAGVMQNPRHLVRRRGQEARLRCSPMKGHSHVYWYRQLPEEGLKFMVYLQKENIIDESGMPKERFSAEFPKEGPSILRIQQVVRGDSAAYFCASSSDRKIYNEQFFGPGTRLTVL.

In DNA form, the CDR3 reads TGTGCCACCAGTTTACCCGCGGGGAACATGAACACTGAAGCTTTCTTT. It is translated as CATSLPAGNMNTEAFF. The chain carries TRBV24-1 and TRBJ1-1; D is undetermined. Trimming stripped 6 bases from V and 0 bases from J, with 16 bases between. The CDR3 is 16 residues long. Germline-derived CDR1 and CDR2 are KGHDR and SFDVKD.

The chain links TRBV28 to TRBJ1-1; 7 bases agree with TRBD1. Germline V gene sequence: CDR1 MDHEN, CDR2 SYDVKM. The V segment lost 6 bases and the J segment 5 bases; nucleotides outside the gene matches: 15. The CDR3 has 16 amino acids. CDR3 nucleotide sequence: TGTGCCAGCAGCCACCAGGGGGACCAGGGGTGGACTGAAGCTTTCTTT. Its translation: CASSHQGDQGWTEAFF.

The chain joins TRBV18 to TRBJ1-1; 7 positions match TRBD1. The junction had 8 bases not matched to a gene; V was cut back by 3 bases and J by 4 bases. The CDR3 totals 15 residues. CDR1 is KGHSH and CDR2 is LQKENI in the germline V gene. The CDR3: CASSPTTGASTEAFF. CDR3 bases: TGTGCCAGCTCACCCACAACAGGGGCCTCCACTGAAGCTTTCTTT.

This sequence joins TRBV6-2 or TRBV6-3 and TRBJ1-2, with D maybe TRBD1 (6 bases). Germline V lookup: CDR1 MNHEY, CDR2 SVGEGT. The CDR3 is 13 amino acids. V was pared by 6 bases and J by 4 bases, with 12 bases between. The CDR3 DNA reads as TGTGCCAGCAGCCCCCAGGGGACCTATGGCTACACCTTC. Protein: CASSPQGTYGYTF.

This clone has only one observation. V usage is TRBV20-1 and J usage is TRBJ1-1; no reliable D call. Trimming cost V 3 bases and J 2 bases, with 10 bases left between them. Per the germline V gene, CDR1 is DFQATT and CDR2 is SNEGSKA (reference sequence). CDR3 size: 13 residues. The CDR3 bases are TGCAGTGCTAGTGGGCAGATTAACACTGAAGCTTTCTTT. As protein: CSASGQINTEAFF.

This chain's CDR3 is CASSISASNDEQFF. The DNA of the CDR3 is TGTGCCAGTAGTATATCCGCCAGCAACGATGAGCAGTTCTTC. The chain carries TRBV19 and TRBJ2-1; D is undetermined. The CDR3 runs 14 residues. Germline V gene data show CDR1 as LNHDA and CDR2 as SQIVND (reference sequence). V lost 2 bases to trimming and J lost 8 bases, with 13 bases between them. Full variable domain (missing parts from reference TRBV19 and TRBJ2-1): DGGITQSPKYLFRKEGQNVTLSCEQNLNHDAMYWYRQDPGQGLRLIYYSQIVNDFQKGDIAEGYSVSREKKESFPLTVTSAQKNPTAFYLCASSISASNDEQFFGPGTRLTVL.

This sequence joins TRBV13 and TRBJ2-1, with D possibly being TRBD1 (5 bases). The CDR3 has 19 residues. Trimming cost V 5 bases and J 8 bases, with 31 bases left between them. The germline gives CDR1 PRHDT, CDR2 FYEKMQ (reference sequence). The CDR3 is CASSPSRLRPGLVFYEQFF. In DNA form, the CDR3 reads TGTGCCAGCAGCCCCAGCCGACTGCGACCAGGGCTAGTTTTCTATGAGCAGTTCTTC.

V is TRBV6-1 and J is TRBJ1-2; no definite D call. The germline V gene has CDR1 MNHNS and CDR2 SASEGT. CDR3 length equals 13 residues. V was pared by 1 base and J by 4 bases, with 7 bases between. CDR3 sequence (DNA): TGTGCCAGCAGTGAAGGGGGAGCCTATGGCTACACCTTC. This codes for CASSEGGAYGYTF.

The gene calls are TRBV27 and TRBJ2-2; D perhaps matches TRBD1 (6 bases). In germline, CDR1 is MNHEY, CDR2 SMNVEV (reference sequence). V gave up 4 bases and J gave up 0 bases, with 6 bases separating them. There are 14 residues in the CDR3. The CDR3 region has the DNA TGTGCCAGCAGTTGGACAGCGAACACCGGGGAGCTGTTTTTT. The encoded protein is CASSWTANTGELFF.

This clone was detected only once. The V call is TRBV28, the J call TRBJ1-2; no firm D call. The germline V gene has CDR1 MDHEN and CDR2 SYDVKM. This CDR3 is 13 amino acids long. V was shortened by 3 bases and J by 2 bases, with 7 bases between the two germline ends. DNA of the CDR3: TGTGCCAGCAGTTTCGCCCAGAACTATGGCTACACCTTC. Translated: CASSFAQNYGYTF.

The rearrangement links TRBV7-2 to TRBJ1-2; no reliable D call. V was shortened by 4 bases and J by 5 bases, with 14 bases between the two germline ends. Germline V gene lookup returns CDR1 SGHTA and CDR2 FQGNSA. The CDR3 is 14 residues long. CDR3 sequence (DNA): TGTGCCAGCAGCTCTCTGGCAAGGGTTTATGGCTACACCTTC. It is translated as CASSSLARVYGYTF.

The CDR3 DNA follows: TGTGCCAGCAGCTTGGTCTCAGGCAATCAGCCCCAGCATTTT. Its translation is CASSLVSGNQPQHF. The V gene is TRBV5-6, the J gene TRBJ1-5; D uncertain. The CDR3 totals 14 residues. In germline, CDR1 is SGHDT, CDR2 YYEEEE. V lost 0 bases and J 2 bases, leaving 6 bases between the germline ends. The complete variable domain, with remaining parts taken from reference TRBV5-6 and TRBJ1-5, reads DAGVTQSPTHLIKTRGQQVTLRCSPKSGHDTVSWYQQALGQGPQFIFQYYEEEERQRGNFPDRFSGHQFPNYSSELNVNALLLGDSALYLCASSLVSGNQPQHFGDGTRLSIL.

The J gene is TRBJ1-5, the V gene TRBV19, with D perhaps matching TRBD1 (5 bases). The CDR3 runs 19 residues. Trimming removed 6 bases at V and 0 bases at J, with 24 bases between. The germline V gene has CDR1 LNHDA and CDR2 SQIVND (reference sequence). Here the CDR3 reads CASSTGRGGILGSNQPQHF. For the CDR3, the DNA is TGTGCCAGTAGCACTGGGAGGGGTGGGATATTGGGTAGCAATCAGCCCCAGCATTTT. Using reference TRBV19 and TRBJ1-5 for the parts outside the CDR3, the full variable domain is DGGITQSPKYLFRKEGQNVTLSCEQNLNHDAMYWYRQDPGQGLRLIYYSQIVNDFQKGDIAEGYSVSREKKESFPLTVTSAQKNPTAFYLCASSTGRGGILGSNQPQHFGDGTRLSIL.

The rearrangement joins TRBV6-2 or TRBV6-3 to TRBJ2-4; no definite D call. This CDR3 is 14 amino acids long. Germline assignment: CDR1 MNHEY and CDR2 SVGEGT. V gave up 4 bases and J gave up 0 bases, with 7 bases separating them. The CDR3 reads CASSSLLAKNIQYF. CDR3 DNA sequence: TGTGCCAGCAGTTCTCTCCTAGCCAAAAACATTCAGTACTTC.